This T cell receptor (beta chain) stems from a study of human T cells and chemical hapten exposure. Overall study context: Subjects had 2% DPC placed on roughly 2 cm by roughly 2 cm of upper inner arm skin for sensitization. Upper-back patch tests with 0.01% DPC were read at 6 days.

Study-wide results and limits: PT1 expanded TCR counts and patch test score correlated positively.

Time point: patch test 1, 2 weeks after DPC sensitization. As to treatment: therapeutic diphenylcyclopropenone sensitization with weekly scalp DPC. Authors' analysis steps: TCRs per sample had a median of around 100,000 and ranged from roughly 23,224 to 700,000. Each CDR3 protein is one row after TCRdb ran MiXCR on the RACE reads. Here the V and J calls rest on TCRdb's processing, not on the authors' analysis. The sample holds approximately 70,000 distinct CDR3 sequences, around 10% seen once. Germline lookup yields CDR1 SGHRS and CDR2 YFSETQ. The CDR3 is made up of 14 amino acids. Trimming took off 2 bases at V and 4 bases at J, with 9 bases between the two ends. This clonotype was counted ten times or more. What it recognizes is unknown.

The input for sequencing was whole blood, taken in connection with sensitization to the hapten diphenylcyclopropenone (DPC). The clonotype originates from a woman aged 40 to 50 with alopecia areata. Some clones in this sample may be carry-over from other donors' samples. The chain combines TRBV5-1 with TRBJ1-4; the D is unclear. The CDR3: CASSFGRNNEKLFF. CDR3 nucleotide sequence: TGCGCCAGCAGCTTCGGACGGAATAATGAAAAACTGTTTTTT.